This is a list of T cell receptor beta chains from one sample in a study of identifying expanded T cells in peripheral blood. This table comes from immunoSEQ multiplex PCR, and its TCRdb copy is limited to in-frame clones, with some not included. Among under 70,000 clones listed, 70% to 90% were seen once. Sample: blood. All receptors derive from a person aged 18 to 75 in good health. The CDR3 runs from the conserved cysteine through the conserved F or W. The order of the fields is CDR3 length, clone size, D gene, V gene, J gene, CDR3 DNA, CDR3 protein. D genes are given only for firm matches. Expanded clones are given a class, and other clones once, few, many or no size at all.

cdr3_length: 13
clone_size: NA
d_call: TRBD1
v_call: TRBV30
j_call: TRBJ2-7
cdr3_nt: TGTGCCTGGAACGGACAGGGCAGATACGAGCAGTACTTC
cdr3_aa: CAWNGQGRYEQYF

cdr3_length: 15
clone_size: NA
d_call: NA
v_call: TRBV4-2
j_call: TRBJ1-2
cdr3_nt: TGTGCCAGCAGCCAAACTGACAAAAAACTTAATGGCTACACCTTC
cdr3_aa: CASSQTDKKLNGYTF

cdr3_length: 14
clone_size: NA
d_call: NA
v_call: TRBV5-6
j_call: TRBJ2-4
cdr3_nt: TGTGCCAGCAGCTTGTCTCAGCCTGGAAACATTCAGTACTTC
cdr3_aa: CASSLSQPGNIQYF

cdr3_length: 15
clone_size: NA
d_call: NA
v_call: TRBV7-8
j_call: TRBJ2-7
cdr3_nt: TGTGCCAGCAGCCCCGGCATGAAAATCGCCAACGAGCAGTACTTC
cdr3_aa: CASSPGMKIANEQYF

cdr3_length: 13
clone_size: NA
d_call: NA
v_call: TRBV18
j_call: TRBJ2-7
cdr3_nt: TGTGCCAGCTCACGCGATCAGACCTACGAGCAGTACTTC
cdr3_aa: CASSRDQTYEQYF

cdr3_length: 16
clone_size: NA
d_call: TRBD2
v_call: TRBV7-3
j_call: TRBJ2-3
cdr3_nt: TGTGCCAGCAGCAGATCGGGACTAGCGGGCCCAGATACGCAGTATTTT
cdr3_aa: CASSRSGLAGPDTQYF

cdr3_length: 15
clone_size: NA
d_call: TRBD2
v_call: TRBV7-2
j_call: TRBJ2-1
cdr3_nt: TGTGCCAGCCAGAGCGGGATGAGCTCCTACAATGAGCAGTTCTTC
cdr3_aa: CASQSGMSSYNEQFF

cdr3_length: 18
clone_size: NA
d_call: TRBD2
v_call: TRBV4-1
j_call: TRBJ2-5
cdr3_nt: TGCGCCAGCAGCCAAGTTGCCAGCGGGGTAACCACCCAAGAGACCCAGTACTTC
cdr3_aa: CASSQVASGVTTQETQYF

cdr3_length: 17
clone_size: NA
d_call: TRBD1
v_call: TRBV2
j_call: TRBJ1-4
cdr3_nt: TGTGCCAGCAGTGGGGACAGACGACTCGCAACTAATGAAAAACTGTTTTTT
cdr3_aa: CASSGDRRLATNEKLFF

cdr3_length: 14
clone_size: NA
d_call: NA
v_call: TRBV19
j_call: TRBJ1-1
cdr3_nt: TGTGCCAGTAGTCATCAGGGGAGGAACACTGAAGCTTTCTTT
cdr3_aa: CASSHQGRNTEAFF

cdr3_length: 14
clone_size: NA
d_call: NA
v_call: TRBV30
j_call: TRBJ1-1
cdr3_nt: TGTGCCTGGAGTGAGCGACAGCCGAACACTGAAGCTTTCTTT
cdr3_aa: CAWSERQPNTEAFF

cdr3_length: 13
clone_size: NA
d_call: NA
v_call: TRBV18
j_call: TRBJ1-2
cdr3_nt: TGTGCCAGCTCATCGTTACCAGGGTATGGTTACACCTTC
cdr3_aa: CASSSLPGYGYTF

cdr3_length: 15
clone_size: NA
d_call: TRBD2
v_call: TRBV9
j_call: TRBJ2-1
cdr3_nt: TGTGCCAGCGCCCTGGCGGGGGAAACGTACAATGAGCAGTTCTTC
cdr3_aa: CASALAGETYNEQFF

cdr3_length: 13
clone_size: few
d_call: NA
v_call: TRBV6-6
j_call: TRBJ1-5
cdr3_nt: TGTGCCAGCAGCCCACAGGAGAATCAGCCCCAGCATTTT
cdr3_aa: CASSPQENQPQHF

cdr3_length: 15
clone_size: NA
d_call: NA
v_call: TRBV25-1
j_call: TRBJ2-2
cdr3_nt: TGTGCCAGCAGTATGAGGGCTCGGGACACCGGAGAGCTGTTTTTT
cdr3_aa: CASSMRARDTGELFF

cdr3_length: 18
clone_size: NA
d_call: TRBD1
v_call: TRBV4-1
j_call: TRBJ1-5
cdr3_nt: TGCGCCAGCAGCCAATTGTGGACTGACAGGGTAAACAATCAGCCCCAGCATTTT
cdr3_aa: CASSQLWTDRVNNQPQHF

cdr3_length: 15
clone_size: NA
d_call: NA
v_call: TRBV6-1
j_call: TRBJ2-3
cdr3_nt: TGTGCCAGCATCCACTCAGACGTTCCCCGGAGCACGCAGTATTTT
cdr3_aa: CASIHSDVPRSTQYF

cdr3_length: 15
clone_size: once
d_call: TRBD1
v_call: TRBV6-4
j_call: TRBJ2-3
cdr3_nt: TGTGCCAGCAGTGACGGGACAGGGAACACAGATACGCAGTATTTT
cdr3_aa: CASSDGTGNTDTQYF

cdr3_length: 15
clone_size: NA
d_call: TRBD1
v_call: TRBV5-4
j_call: TRBJ2-7
cdr3_nt: TGTGCCAGCAGCCCCGGGACAGGGAACTCCTACGAGCAGTACTTC
cdr3_aa: CASSPGTGNSYEQYF

cdr3_length: 12
clone_size: once
d_call: TRBD1
v_call: TRBV28
j_call: TRBJ1-2
cdr3_nt: TGTGCCAGCAGTCGACAGGGAGATGGCTACACCTTC
cdr3_aa: CASSRQGDGYTF

cdr3_length: 16
clone_size: NA
d_call: NA
v_call: TRBV19
j_call: TRBJ1-2
cdr3_nt: TGTGCCAGTAGTATGCGGCAGGGACAATCTAACTATGGCTACACCTTC
cdr3_aa: CASSMRQGQSNYGYTF

cdr3_length: 16
clone_size: NA
d_call: NA
v_call: TRBV6-6
j_call: TRBJ1-2
cdr3_nt: TGTGCCAGCAGTTCCTCCGCCGGGGGGCGCAGCTATGGCTACACCTTC
cdr3_aa: CASSSSAGGRSYGYTF

cdr3_length: 12
clone_size: NA
d_call: NA
v_call: TRBV30
j_call: TRBJ2-1
cdr3_nt: TGTGCCTGGGGGGACCAAACCGATGAGCAGTTCTTC
cdr3_aa: CAWGDQTDEQFF

cdr3_length: 13
clone_size: NA
d_call: TRBD1
v_call: TRBV19
j_call: TRBJ2-7
cdr3_nt: TGTGCCAGTATGGAGACAGGGGGGTACGAGCAGTACTTC
cdr3_aa: CASMETGGYEQYF

cdr3_length: 15
clone_size: NA
d_call: TRBD2
v_call: TRBV7-3
j_call: TRBJ2-1
cdr3_nt: TGTGCCAGCAGCCCGGGACTAGCGGCCGCGGATGAGCAGTTCTTC
cdr3_aa: CASSPGLAAADEQFF

cdr3_length: 14
clone_size: once
d_call: NA
v_call: TRBV13
j_call: TRBJ1-1
cdr3_nt: TGTGCCAGCAGCTTAGGAGGGCCGGCTTCTGAAGCTTTCTTT
cdr3_aa: CASSLGGPASEAFF

cdr3_length: 17
clone_size: few
d_call: NA
v_call: TRBV9
j_call: TRBJ1-3
cdr3_nt: TGTGCCAGCAGCGTAGGGCTAGGGGGAATAGATGGAAACACCATATATTTT
cdr3_aa: CASSVGLGGIDGNTIYF

cdr3_length: 13
clone_size: NA
d_call: NA
v_call: TRBV4-2
j_call: TRBJ1-2
cdr3_nt: TGTGCGCGCGATGGACGTATACATTATGGCTACACCTTC
cdr3_aa: CARDGRIHYGYTF

cdr3_length: 14
clone_size: few
d_call: TRBD1
v_call: TRBV2
j_call: TRBJ1-4
cdr3_nt: TGTGCCAGTGGGCGACAGGGATCTAATGAAAAACTGTTTTTT
cdr3_aa: CASGRQGSNEKLFF

cdr3_length: 16
clone_size: NA
d_call: TRBD2
v_call: TRBV7-3
j_call: TRBJ2-1
cdr3_nt: TGTGCCAGCAGCTTAATGGCTAGCGGGAGTGCGGATGAGCAGTTCTTC
cdr3_aa: CASSLMASGSADEQFF

cdr3_length: 13
clone_size: once
d_call: NA
v_call: TRBV30
j_call: TRBJ2-3
cdr3_nt: TGTGCCTGGAGTGTAGCTAGCACAGATACGCAGTATTTT
cdr3_aa: CAWSVASTDTQYF

cdr3_length: 17
clone_size: NA
d_call: TRBD2
v_call: TRBV9
j_call: TRBJ2-4
cdr3_nt: TGTGCCAGCAGCGTAGGATCAGGCGCGGGGGGCAAAAACATTCAGTACTTC
cdr3_aa: CASSVGSGAGGKNIQYF

cdr3_length: 13
clone_size: NA
d_call: TRBD1
v_call: TRBV5-1
j_call: TRBJ1-2
cdr3_nt: TGCGCCAGCAGCCGGGGACAGGGGGATGGCTACACCTTC
cdr3_aa: CASSRGQGDGYTF

cdr3_length: 16
clone_size: NA
d_call: TRBD2
v_call: TRBV4-1
j_call: TRBJ2-1
cdr3_nt: TGCGCCAGCAGCAACCACCCGGGACTAGCGGACAATGAGCAGTTCTTC
cdr3_aa: CASSNHPGLADNEQFF

cdr3_length: 15
clone_size: NA
d_call: NA
v_call: TRBV28
j_call: TRBJ2-1
cdr3_nt: TGTGCCAGCAGTCTTAGCGGAGGGTCCTACAATGAGCAGTTCTTC
cdr3_aa: CASSLSGGSYNEQFF

cdr3_length: 15
clone_size: NA
d_call: NA
v_call: TRBV7-2
j_call: TRBJ1-2
cdr3_nt: TGTGCCAGCAGCTTAGCTTGGACGGTGAACTATGGCTACACCTTC
cdr3_aa: CASSLAWTVNYGYTF

cdr3_length: 17
clone_size: NA
d_call: NA
v_call: TRBV21-1
j_call: TRBJ2-3
cdr3_nt: TGTGCCAGCAGCAAAGCGAGGGGCTGGCCTAGCACAGATACGCAGTATTTT
cdr3_aa: CASSKARGWPSTDTQYF

cdr3_length: 16
clone_size: NA
d_call: TRBD1
v_call: TRBV7-9
j_call: TRBJ1-1
cdr3_nt: TGTGCCAGCAGCCCGCTGACAGGGGGCATGAAGAATGAAGCTTTCTTT
cdr3_aa: CASSPLTGGMKNEAFF

cdr3_length: 15
clone_size: NA
d_call: NA
v_call: TRBV7-8
j_call: TRBJ2-1
cdr3_nt: TGTGCCAGCAGCCCTCGGTGGGCCTCCTACAATGAGCAGTTCTTC
cdr3_aa: CASSPRWASYNEQFF

cdr3_length: 15
clone_size: NA
d_call: NA
v_call: TRBV5-6
j_call: TRBJ1-3
cdr3_nt: TGTGCCAGCAGCTTGGCCGGGGGTGCTGGAAACACCATATATTTT
cdr3_aa: CASSLAGGAGNTIYF

cdr3_length: 17
clone_size: NA
d_call: TRBD2
v_call: TRBV7-2
j_call: TRBJ2-5
cdr3_nt: TGTGCCAGCAGCCCCCCGGGACTAGCGGGAGTGGGGGAGACCCAGTACTTC
cdr3_aa: CASSPPGLAGVGETQYF

cdr3_length: 14
clone_size: many
d_call: NA
v_call: TRBV7-3
j_call: TRBJ1-5
cdr3_nt: TGTGCCAGCAGCTTGGGACATAGCAATCAGCCCCAGCATTTT
cdr3_aa: CASSLGHSNQPQHF

cdr3_length: 13
clone_size: NA
d_call: TRBD1
v_call: TRBV19
j_call: TRBJ2-2
cdr3_nt: TGTGCCAGTAGTAGTCAGGGGGCCGGGGAGCTGTTTTTT
cdr3_aa: CASSSQGAGELFF

cdr3_length: 17
clone_size: NA
d_call: TRBD2
v_call: TRBV5-6
j_call: TRBJ2-7
cdr3_nt: TGTGCCAGCAGCTTGGGGGTTGTTACTAGCGGACTTCGCGAGCAGTACTTC
cdr3_aa: CASSLGVVTSGLREQYF

cdr3_length: 14
clone_size: NA
d_call: NA
v_call: TRBV28
j_call: TRBJ1-1
cdr3_nt: TGTGCCAGCAGTTTCACCAGGGTTGGCACTGAAGCTTTCTTT
cdr3_aa: CASSFTRVGTEAFF

cdr3_length: 16
clone_size: NA
d_call: TRBD2
v_call: TRBV5-1
j_call: TRBJ2-3
cdr3_nt: TGCGCCAGCAGCCCAGGACTAGCGGGGGCCACAGATACGCAGTATTTT
cdr3_aa: CASSPGLAGATDTQYF

cdr3_length: 17
clone_size: few
d_call: NA
v_call: TRBV28
j_call: TRBJ2-3
cdr3_nt: TGTGCCAGCAGTCTCCCCCCGGACTTTCTTAACGGAGATACGCAGTATTTT
cdr3_aa: CASSLPPDFLNGDTQYF

cdr3_length: 17
clone_size: once
d_call: TRBD1
v_call: TRBV19
j_call: TRBJ1-6
cdr3_nt: TGTGCCAGTAGTGTTTCAGCCACAGGGGGAATAAATTCACCCCTCCACTTT
cdr3_aa: CASSVSATGGINSPLHF

cdr3_length: 16
clone_size: NA
d_call: TRBD2
v_call: TRBV14
j_call: TRBJ2-1
cdr3_nt: TGTGCCAGCAGCCTCACGGGACTAGCAGCCTACAATGAGCAGTTCTTC
cdr3_aa: CASSLTGLAAYNEQFF

cdr3_length: 11
clone_size: NA
d_call: NA
v_call: TRBV28
j_call: TRBJ1-1
cdr3_nt: TGTGCCGTCCAAAGGGGTACTGAAGCTTTCTTT
cdr3_aa: CAVQRGTEAFF

cdr3_length: 15
clone_size: NA
d_call: TRBD2
v_call: TRBV12-5
j_call: TRBJ2-1
cdr3_nt: TGTGCTAGTGGTTTCATAGCGGGGGACTACAATGAGCAGTTCTTC
cdr3_aa: CASGFIAGDYNEQFF

cdr3_length: 17
clone_size: NA
d_call: TRBD2
v_call: TRBV11-3
j_call: TRBJ2-3
cdr3_nt: TGTGCCAGCAGCTTAGACCCTAGCGGGGGGCTCACAGATACGCAGTATTTT
cdr3_aa: CASSLDPSGGLTDTQYF

cdr3_length: 11
clone_size: NA
d_call: NA
v_call: TRBV5-1
j_call: TRBJ1-1
cdr3_nt: TGCGCCAGCAGCTTGGGGACAGAAGCTTTCTTT
cdr3_aa: CASSLGTEAFF

cdr3_length: 13
clone_size: few
d_call: NA
v_call: TRBV9
j_call: TRBJ2-7
cdr3_nt: TGTGCCAGCAGCGTAGAGGAGGGGGCCCAGCAGTACTTC
cdr3_aa: CASSVEEGAQQYF

cdr3_length: 16
clone_size: NA
d_call: NA
v_call: TRBV5-1
j_call: TRBJ2-3
cdr3_nt: TGCGCCAGCAGCTTACAGGGAACACATAAGACAGATACGCAGTATTTT
cdr3_aa: CASSLQGTHKTDTQYF

cdr3_length: 13
clone_size: NA
d_call: NA
v_call: TRBV7-9
j_call: TRBJ2-4
cdr3_nt: TGTGCCAGCAGCGTGATGGGCCGGGACATTCAGTACTTC
cdr3_aa: CASSVMGRDIQYF

cdr3_length: 13
clone_size: NA
d_call: NA
v_call: TRBV11-2
j_call: TRBJ2-7
cdr3_nt: TGTGCCAGCAGCTTAGGCAGATACTACGAGCAGTACTTC
cdr3_aa: CASSLGRYYEQYF

cdr3_length: 19
clone_size: once
d_call: TRBD2
v_call: TRBV4-1
j_call: TRBJ2-3
cdr3_nt: TGCGCCAGCAGCCAAGATGAACTAGCGGGGGCCGCCACTACAGATACGCAGTATTTT
cdr3_aa: CASSQDELAGAATTDTQYF

cdr3_length: 15
clone_size: NA
d_call: NA
v_call: TRBV15
j_call: TRBJ1-2
cdr3_nt: TGTGCCACCAGCAGAGATTCCGGCAGGGAGAGGGGCTACACCTTC
cdr3_aa: CATSRDSGRERGYTF